The 10 T cell receptor beta chains presented below share a single source sample, sequenced in a study of CD8 T cells in ankylosing spondylitis. General study results and limits: Blood from ankylosing spondylitis patients appeared to carry a characteristic eight-variant TCR beta motif.

These receptors lack a known antigen. In TCRdb, the 5' RACE reads were re-called with MiXCR into one record per CDR3 protein. Found here are a few hundred thousand distinct CDR3 sequences, about 16% of them singletons; the top ten hold about 44%. Sequencing was performed on blood, either unsorted or a sorted T cell fraction (not recorded which). The receptor set was obtained from a male donor with ankylosing spondylitis.

Concerning this clonotype: A much larger clone lies a single base off, so this may be a read error. V and J are TRBV6-2 or TRBV6-3 and TRBJ2-2; D gene uncertain. The CDR3 has 10 amino acids. The germline V gene encodes CDR1 MNHEY and CDR2 SVGEGT. Trimming took off 6 bases at V and 7 bases at J, with 3 bases between the two ends. This CDR3 is CASRDGELFF. CDR3 nucleotide sequence: TGTGCCAGCAGGGACGGGGAGCTGTTTTTT.

The CDR3 nucleotides are TGTGCCAGCTCCGACGGGGAACGAGGTTTGGTCGAGAGATCGTCCGGGGAGCTGTTTTTT. Protein sequence: CASSDGERGLVERSSGELFF. The gene calls are TRBV19 and TRBJ2-2, with D maybe TRBD2 (5 bases). V lost 9 bases to trimming and J lost 6 bases, with 35 bases between them. This CDR3 region has 20 residues. Germline V gene sequence: CDR1 LNHDA, CDR2 SQIVND (reference sequence).

The chain couples TRBV27 to TRBJ2-7; no clear D gene. The CDR3 has 13 amino acids. V lost 3 bases and J 3 bases, leaving 9 bases between the germline ends. Germline V lookup: CDR1 MNHEY, CDR2 SMNVEV (reference sequence). Here the CDR3 reads CASSFFSYYEQYF. Here the CDR3 DNA reads TGTGCCAGCAGTTTCTTCAGTTACTACGAGCAGTACTTC.

This sequence joins TRBV27 and TRBJ2-2, with D perhaps TRBD2 (6 bases). V gave up 6 bases and J gave up 0 bases, with 17 bases separating them. Germline V gives CDR1 MNHEY, CDR2 SMNVEV (reference sequence). The CDR3 is 17 residues long. The CDR3 DNA follows: TGTGCCAGCAGCACCGTGGGGGGAAAAGCGAACACCGGGGAGCTGTTTTTT. It translates to CASSTVGGKANTGELFF.

The chain is built from TRBV30 and TRBJ2-2, with 7 bases fitting TRBD2. V lost 4 bases and J lost 4; bases outside the gene matches: 12. Germline CDR1 and CDR2: GTSNPN and SVGIG (reference sequence). This CDR3 is 16 amino acids long. The DNA of the CDR3 is TGTGCCTGGACCCTTGGGGCGGGAGCTGGCACCGGGGAGCTGTTTTTT. Protein: CAWTLGAGAGTGELFF.

This chain joins TRBV24-1 and TRBJ1-5, with D hard to call. This CDR3 is 19 amino acids long. Between the trimmed V and J ends, which lost 4 bases and 1 base, there was a span of 22 bases. Per the germline V gene, CDR1 is KGHDR and CDR2 is SFDVKD. CDR3 protein: CATSDPKGRAVESNQPQHF. CDR3 nucleotides: TGTGCCACCAGTGACCCAAAGGGAAGGGCAGTAGAGAGCAATCAGCCCCAGCATTTT.

This clonotype was counted a few times. The chain couples TRBV20-1 to TRBJ1-1, with a tentative D call TRBD1 (6 bases). V was clipped by 6 bases and J by 1 base, with 15 bases between them. The CDR3 runs 14 residues. The germline gives CDR1 DFQATT, CDR2 SNEGSKA (reference sequence). In DNA, the CDR3 is TGCAGTGCCACGTGGGGGGGCTCGAACACTGAAGCTTTCTTT. Translation: CSATWGGSNTEAFF.

This clonotype was seen a handful of times. This sequence joins TRBV20-1 and TRBJ2-1; 10 bases line up with TRBD2. The CDR3 totals 17 residues. Germline lookup yields CDR1 DFQATT and CDR2 SNEGSKA (reference sequence). This chain's CDR3 is CSGARGSAGGSYNEQFF. CDR3 sequence (DNA): TGCAGCGGTGCTAGAGGCTCAGCGGGAGGGTCCTACAATGAGCAGTTCTTC.

The genes are TRBV3-1 and TRBJ2-7; 13 nucleotides align to TRBD2. With V trimmed by 0 bases and J by 1 base, 6 bases remained unmatched. This CDR3 is 18 amino acids long. Germline V CDR1 and CDR2: LGHDT, YNNKEL (reference sequence). CDR3 nucleotide sequence: TGTGCCAGCAGCCAAGACCCACTAGCGGGAGGGTGGTCCTACGAGCAGTACTTC. Protein product: CASSQDPLAGGWSYEQYF.

The chain recombines TRBV12-3 or TRBV12-4 with TRBJ2-3; 7 bases are shared with TRBD1. The CDR3 is made up of 12 amino acids. Trimming at V came to 8 bases and at J to 7 bases, leaving 6 bases not matched to a gene. The CDR3 is CASLRTGYTQYF. The CDR3 bases are TGTGCCAGCCTCCGGACAGGATATACGCAGTATTTT.